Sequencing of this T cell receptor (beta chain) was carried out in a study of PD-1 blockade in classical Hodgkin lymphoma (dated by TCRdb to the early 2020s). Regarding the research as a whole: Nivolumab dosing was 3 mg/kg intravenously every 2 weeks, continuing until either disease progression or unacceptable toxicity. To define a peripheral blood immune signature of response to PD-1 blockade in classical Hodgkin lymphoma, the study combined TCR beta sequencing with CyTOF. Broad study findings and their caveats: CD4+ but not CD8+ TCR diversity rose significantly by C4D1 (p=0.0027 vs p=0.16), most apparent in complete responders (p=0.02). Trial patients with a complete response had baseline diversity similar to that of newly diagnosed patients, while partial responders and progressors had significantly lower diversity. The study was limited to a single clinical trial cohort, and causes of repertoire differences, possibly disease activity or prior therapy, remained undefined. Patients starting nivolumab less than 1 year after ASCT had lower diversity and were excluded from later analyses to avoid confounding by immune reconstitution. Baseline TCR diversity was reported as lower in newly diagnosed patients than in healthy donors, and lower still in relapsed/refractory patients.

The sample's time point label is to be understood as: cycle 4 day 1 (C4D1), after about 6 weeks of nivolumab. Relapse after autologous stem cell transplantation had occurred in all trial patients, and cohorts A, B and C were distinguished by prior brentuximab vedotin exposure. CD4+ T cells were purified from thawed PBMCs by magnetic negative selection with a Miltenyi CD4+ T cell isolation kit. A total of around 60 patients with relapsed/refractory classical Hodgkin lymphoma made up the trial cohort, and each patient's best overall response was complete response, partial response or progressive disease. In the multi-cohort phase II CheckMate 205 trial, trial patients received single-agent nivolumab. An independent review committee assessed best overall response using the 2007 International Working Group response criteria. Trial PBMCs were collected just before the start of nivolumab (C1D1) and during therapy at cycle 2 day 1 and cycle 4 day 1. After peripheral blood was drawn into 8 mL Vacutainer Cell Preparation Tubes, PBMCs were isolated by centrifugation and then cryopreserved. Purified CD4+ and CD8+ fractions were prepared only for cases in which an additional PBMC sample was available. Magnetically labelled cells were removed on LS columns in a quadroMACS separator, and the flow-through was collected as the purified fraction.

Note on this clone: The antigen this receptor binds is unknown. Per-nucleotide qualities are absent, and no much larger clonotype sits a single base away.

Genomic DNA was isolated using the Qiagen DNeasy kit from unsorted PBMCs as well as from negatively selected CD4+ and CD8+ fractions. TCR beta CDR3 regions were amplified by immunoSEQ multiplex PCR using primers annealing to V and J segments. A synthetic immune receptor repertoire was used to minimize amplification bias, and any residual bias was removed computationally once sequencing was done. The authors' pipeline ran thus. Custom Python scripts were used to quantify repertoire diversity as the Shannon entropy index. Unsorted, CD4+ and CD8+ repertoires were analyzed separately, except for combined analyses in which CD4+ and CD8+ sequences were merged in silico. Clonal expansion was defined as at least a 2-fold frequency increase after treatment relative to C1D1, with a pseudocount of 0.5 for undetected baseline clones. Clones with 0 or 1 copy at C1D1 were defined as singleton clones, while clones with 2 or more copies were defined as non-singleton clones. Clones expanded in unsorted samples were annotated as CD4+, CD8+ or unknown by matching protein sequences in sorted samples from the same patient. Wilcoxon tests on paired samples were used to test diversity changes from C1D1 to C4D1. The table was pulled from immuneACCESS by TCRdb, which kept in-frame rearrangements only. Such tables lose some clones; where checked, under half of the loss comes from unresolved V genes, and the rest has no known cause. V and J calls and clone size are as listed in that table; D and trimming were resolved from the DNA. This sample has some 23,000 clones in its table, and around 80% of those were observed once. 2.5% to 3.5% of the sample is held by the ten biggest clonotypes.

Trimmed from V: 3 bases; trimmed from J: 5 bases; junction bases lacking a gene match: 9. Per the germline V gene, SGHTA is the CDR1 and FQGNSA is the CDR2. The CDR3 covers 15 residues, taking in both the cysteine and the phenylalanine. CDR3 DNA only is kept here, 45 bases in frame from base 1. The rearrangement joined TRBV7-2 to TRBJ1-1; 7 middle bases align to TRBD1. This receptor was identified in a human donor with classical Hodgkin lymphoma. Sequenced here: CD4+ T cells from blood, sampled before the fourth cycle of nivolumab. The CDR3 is CASSFASTGHTEAFF. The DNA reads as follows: TGTGCCAGCAGCTTTGCCTCGACAGGGCATACTGAAGCTTTCTTT.